This T cell receptor beta chain is drawn from a study of identifying expanded T cells in peripheral blood. Findings and caveats of the study: Over approximately two and four weeks, about 17 and 20 clones changed, versus approximately 1.1 between replicates. Approximately two-week clone count variance significantly increased as total template count grew.

During the collection period, no donor immune events like infections were recorded. As for this clone: Its antigen is unknown.

Profiling relied on immunoSEQ multiplex PCR, and the TCRdb table lists in-frame clones only, not all of them. In the table there are about 78,000 clones, roughly 81% of which are singletons. The sample taken for sequencing was blood. The receptor comes from a person aged 18-70 years in good health.

This chain's CDR3 is CASSLVRYHSNQPQHF. The CDR3 DNA is TGTGCCAGCAGCTTAGTTCGGTATCATAGCAATCAGCCCCAGCATTTT. The chain employs TRBV11-3 and TRBJ1-5; D is uncertain. Per the germline V gene, CDR1 is SGHNT and CDR2 is YENEEA. The CDR3 totals 16 residues. V lost 1 base and J 0 bases, leaving 10 bases between the germline ends.